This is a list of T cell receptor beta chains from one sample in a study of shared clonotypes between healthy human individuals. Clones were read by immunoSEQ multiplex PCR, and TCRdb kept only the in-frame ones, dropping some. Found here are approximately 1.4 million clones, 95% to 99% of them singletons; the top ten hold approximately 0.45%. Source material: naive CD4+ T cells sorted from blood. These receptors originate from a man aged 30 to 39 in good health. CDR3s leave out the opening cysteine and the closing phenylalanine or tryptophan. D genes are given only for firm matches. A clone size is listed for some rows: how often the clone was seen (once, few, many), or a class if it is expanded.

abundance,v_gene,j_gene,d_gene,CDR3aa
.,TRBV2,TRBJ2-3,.,ASVTDTQY
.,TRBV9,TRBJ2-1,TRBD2,ASSPTTSGRGGEQF
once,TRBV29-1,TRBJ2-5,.,SAYKQSQTQY
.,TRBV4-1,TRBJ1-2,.,ASSLPGSGSRGYT
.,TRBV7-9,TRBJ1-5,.,ASSLEGRNQPQH
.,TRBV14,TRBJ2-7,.,ASSQWGASNEQY
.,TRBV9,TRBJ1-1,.,ASSVGGASVTEAF
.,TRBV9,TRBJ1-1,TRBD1,ASSLTGATEAF
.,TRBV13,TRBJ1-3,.,ASSSGNTIY
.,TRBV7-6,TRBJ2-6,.,ASSPRGGSSGANVLT
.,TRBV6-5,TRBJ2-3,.,ASSYGRGSDTQY
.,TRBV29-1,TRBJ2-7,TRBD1,SVAPGGGKQY